This T cell receptor beta chain was sequenced in a study of identical twins (TCRdb year 2016). Study-wide context: The study deep-sequenced TCR alpha and beta repertoires from monozygotic twins, unrelated adults of various ages and cord blood to test whether fetal clonotypes persist. To rule out contamination, the twin experiments were replicated at different times with different library preparation protocols.

Every donor in the study was a healthy Caucasian. Three pairs of female monozygotic twins, all aged 18 to 29 years, were included in the twin cohort. Peripheral blood mononuclear cells were the source from which RNA for the TCR libraries was isolated. What the study reported, not specific to this receptor: Abundant cord blood beta clonotypes had fewer insertions, young adult naive repertoires showed a similar but weaker trend, and memory repertoires showed no such trend. Recombination models systematically underestimated out-of-frame TCR alpha sharing in monozygotic twins but agreed with sharing between unrelated individuals. Invariant T cells such as MAIT and iNKT could partly confound zero-insertion analyses, although diverse VJ usage argued against such confounding for most clonotypes. Because the same donors could not be followed over many years, the conclusions relied on cross-sectional statistical analysis. Out-of-frame TCR alpha sequences shared between twins showed an excess of low generation-probability sequences compared with coincidental sharing between unrelated individuals. Excess twin sharing in beta out-of-frame sequences was weaker because fewer shared sequences lowered the signal-to-noise ratio.

The library came from 5' RACE. The reads were generated on an Illumina HiSeq 2000. Template switching introduced a universal primer binding site; the final cDNA contained a unique molecular identifier, enabling accurate counting of TCR cDNA molecules. Specific primers in the conserved constant-segment region were used to synthesize first-strand cDNA for TCR alpha and beta chains. To control for contamination, every cDNA library carried two barcodes: a SMART-Mk sample barcode plus Illumina barcodes. TruSeq adapter sequences along with Illumina sample barcodes were introduced in two successive PCR steps. TCR alpha and beta cDNA libraries were sequenced on the Illumina HiSeq platform with custom primers. The published analysis was carried out like this. MiGEC was used to process raw reads and extract unique molecular identifiers, and MiXCR was used to find CDR3 positions. Recombination models were inferred per individual with the repgenHMM and IGoR tools using an EM algorithm. Shared clonotypes were analyzed with the tcR package in R, and sharing was normalized by the product of cloneset sizes. To study raw recombination without the effects of thymic and clonal selection, out-of-frame nonproductive sequences were analyzed. The public sequencing data were trimmed at Q25 with fastp and processed into clonotypes with MiXCR by TCRdb, which kept only in-frame beta chains. Duplicate CDR3 protein sequences are folded into a single record with the most common DNA and genes. None of the V and J calls come from the authors' own analysis; TCRdb made them. This sample is represented by over 550,000 distinct CDR3 sequences; around 7.4% of them were singletons. The top ten hold around 1.6% of the sample.

This clonotype was detected ten times or more. Its target antigen remains unknown. Per-nucleotide qualities are absent, and no much larger clonotype sits a single base away. V and J lose 1 base and 7 bases, and a span of 17 bases separates them. CDR3 length: 16 amino acids, cysteine to phenylalanine. The sequence is cut down to CDR3 DNA, 48 bases in frame from base 1. The germline V gene encodes CDR1 LGHNA and CDR2 YNFKEQ. These records were also assigned to another study, of yellow fever vaccine responses in identical twins. As described in the second report: The T cell response to vaccination in identical twins was reported by the authors to appear partly convergent and partly personalized. The study precisely tracked vaccine-responding T cell clones in identical twins.

The sequence is built from TRBV4-2 and TRBJ2-1, with a tentative D gene TRBD2 over 6 matching bases. The specimen sequenced was PBMCs. This TCR was sampled from a woman aged 18-30 years in good health. CDR3 sequence: CASSQGGAGKGNEQFF. The nucleotides read TGTGCCAGCAGCCAAGGTGGCGCGGGGAAGGGGAATGAGCAGTTCTTC.